This record looks at one TCR beta chain sequence and its context. Its antigen remains unknown. Sequencing was performed with immunoSEQ multiplex PCR; in TCRdb, only in-frame clones are kept and a portion is missing. The data hold 120,000 to 150,000 clones, with about 91% observed a single time. The sample belongs to a study of T cell responses to AZD1222 COVID-19 vaccine. Findings and caveats of the study: It was only after the peak T cell response that any repertoires were sampled. Spike-wide vaccine-associated CD4 TCRs dominated at 160-218 and 743-854. Spike-specific TCR breadth and depth were elevated following two AZD1222 doses.

This receptor was taken from an adult in good health. The sequenced sample was peripheral blood, obtained on day 0 of AZD1222 vaccination.

This chain's CDR3 is CSVTQGVGNTIYF. DNA for the CDR3: TGCAGCGTAACACAGGGGGTCGGAAACACCATATATTTT. The rearrangement links TRBV29-1 to TRBJ1-3; 8 nucleotides line up with TRBD1. This CDR3 region has 13 residues. V lost 6 bases, J lost 4 bases, and 5 bases stayed unmatched. CDR1 SQVTM and CDR2 ANQGSEA come from the germline V gene.